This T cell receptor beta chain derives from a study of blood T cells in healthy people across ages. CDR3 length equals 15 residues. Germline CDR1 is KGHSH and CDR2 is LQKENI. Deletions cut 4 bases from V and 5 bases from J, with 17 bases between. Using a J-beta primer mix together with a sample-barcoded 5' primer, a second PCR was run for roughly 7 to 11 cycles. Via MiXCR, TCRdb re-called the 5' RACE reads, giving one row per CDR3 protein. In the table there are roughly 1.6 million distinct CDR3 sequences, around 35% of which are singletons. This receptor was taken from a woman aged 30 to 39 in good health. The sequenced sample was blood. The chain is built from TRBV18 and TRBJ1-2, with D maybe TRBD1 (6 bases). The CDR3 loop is CASSLKQGLSYGYTF. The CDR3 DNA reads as TGTGCCAGCTCACTAAAACAGGGTCTGAGTTATGGCTACACCTTC. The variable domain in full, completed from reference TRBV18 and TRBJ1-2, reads NAGVMQNPRHLVRRRGQEARLRCSPMKGHSHVYWYRQLPEEGLKFMVYLQKENIIDESGMPKERFSAEFPKEGPSILRIQQVVRGDSAAYFCASSLKQGLSYGYTFGSGTRLTVV.